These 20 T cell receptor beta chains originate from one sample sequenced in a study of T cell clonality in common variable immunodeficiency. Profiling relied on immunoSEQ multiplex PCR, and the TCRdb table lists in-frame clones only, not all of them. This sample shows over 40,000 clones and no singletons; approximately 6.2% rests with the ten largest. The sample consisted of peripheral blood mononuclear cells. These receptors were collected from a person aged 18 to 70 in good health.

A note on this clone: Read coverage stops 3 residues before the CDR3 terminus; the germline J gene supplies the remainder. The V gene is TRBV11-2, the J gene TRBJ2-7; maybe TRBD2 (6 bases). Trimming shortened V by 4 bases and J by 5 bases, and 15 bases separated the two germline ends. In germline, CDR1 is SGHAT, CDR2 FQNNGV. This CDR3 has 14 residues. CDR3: CASSSYRSGDEQYF. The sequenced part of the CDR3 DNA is TGTGCCAGCAGCTCTTACAGGTCGGGGGACGAG.

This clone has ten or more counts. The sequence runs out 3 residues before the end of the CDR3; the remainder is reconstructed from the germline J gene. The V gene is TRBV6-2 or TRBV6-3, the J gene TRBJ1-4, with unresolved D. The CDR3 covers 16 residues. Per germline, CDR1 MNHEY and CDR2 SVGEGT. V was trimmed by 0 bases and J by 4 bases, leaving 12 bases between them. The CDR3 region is CASSYSVGRLNEKLFF. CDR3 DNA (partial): TGTGCCAGCAGTTACTCGGTGGGCCGGCTTAATGAAAAA.

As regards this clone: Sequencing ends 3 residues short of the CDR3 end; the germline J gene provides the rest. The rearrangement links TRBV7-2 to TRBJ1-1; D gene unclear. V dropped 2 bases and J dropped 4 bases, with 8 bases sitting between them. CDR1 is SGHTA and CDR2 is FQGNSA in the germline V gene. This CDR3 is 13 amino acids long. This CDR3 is CASSLYRGTEAFF. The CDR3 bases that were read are TGTGCCAGCAGCTTATACCGGGGCACTGAA. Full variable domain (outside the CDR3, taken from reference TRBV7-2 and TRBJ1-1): GAGVSQSPSNKVTEKGKDVELRCDPISGHTALYWYRQSLGQGLEFLIYFQGNSAPDKSGLPSDRFSAERTGGSVSTLTIQRTQQEDSAVYLCASSLYRGTEAFFGQGTRLTVV.

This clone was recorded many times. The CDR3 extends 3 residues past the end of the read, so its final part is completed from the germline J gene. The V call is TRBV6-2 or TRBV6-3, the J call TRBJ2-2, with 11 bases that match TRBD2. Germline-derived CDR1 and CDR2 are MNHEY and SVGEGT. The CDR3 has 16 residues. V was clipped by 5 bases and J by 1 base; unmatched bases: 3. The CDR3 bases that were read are TGTGCCAGCAGTCGGGGGACTAGCGGGAACACCGGGGAG. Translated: CASSRGTSGNTGE. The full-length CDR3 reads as CASSRGTSGNTGELFF.

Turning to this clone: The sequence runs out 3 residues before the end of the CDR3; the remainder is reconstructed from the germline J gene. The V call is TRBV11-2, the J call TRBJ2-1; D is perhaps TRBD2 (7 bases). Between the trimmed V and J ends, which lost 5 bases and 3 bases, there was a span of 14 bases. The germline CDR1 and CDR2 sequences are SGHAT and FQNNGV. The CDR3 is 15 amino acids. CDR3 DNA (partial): TGTGCCAGCAGCCCTGGGAGGGGGTACTACAATGAG. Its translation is CASSPGRGYYNE. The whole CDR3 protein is CASSPGRGYYNEQFF.

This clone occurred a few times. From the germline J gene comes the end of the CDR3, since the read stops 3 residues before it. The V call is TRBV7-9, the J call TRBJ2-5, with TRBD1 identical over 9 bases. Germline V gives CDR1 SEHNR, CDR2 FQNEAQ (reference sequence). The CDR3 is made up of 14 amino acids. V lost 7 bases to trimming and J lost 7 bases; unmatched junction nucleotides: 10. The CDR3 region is CASTPRDRAATQYF. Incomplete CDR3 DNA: TGTGCCAGCACTCCCCGGGACAGGGCGGCGACC.

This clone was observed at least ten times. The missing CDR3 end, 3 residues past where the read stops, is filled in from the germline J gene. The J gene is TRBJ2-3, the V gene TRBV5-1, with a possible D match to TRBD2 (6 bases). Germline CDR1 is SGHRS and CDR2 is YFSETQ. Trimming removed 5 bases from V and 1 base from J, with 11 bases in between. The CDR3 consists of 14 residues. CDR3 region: CASRSQRGTDTQYF. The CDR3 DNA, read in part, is TGCGCCAGCAGATCCCAGCGGGGCACAGATACG.

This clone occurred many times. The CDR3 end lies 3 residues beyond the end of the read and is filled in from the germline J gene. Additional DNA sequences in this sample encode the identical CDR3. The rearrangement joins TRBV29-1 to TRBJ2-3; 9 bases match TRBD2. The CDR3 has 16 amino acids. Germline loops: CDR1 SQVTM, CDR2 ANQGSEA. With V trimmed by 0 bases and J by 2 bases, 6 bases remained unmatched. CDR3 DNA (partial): TGCAGCGTTGAAGATAGGCTAGCGGGATCCACAGATACG. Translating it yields CSVEDRLAGSTDT. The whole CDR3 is CSVEDRLAGSTDTQYF.

The CDR3 sequence: CASRIGWDNQPQYF. CDR3 bases read: TGCGCCAGCAGGATAGGTTGGGACAATCAGCCT. The V call is TRBV23-1, the J call TRBJ2-4; TRBD1 might be the D (6 bases). The CDR3 end lies 3 residues beyond the end of the read and is filled in from the germline J gene. TRBV23-1 is classed as an ORF, of uncertain function. This CDR3 spans 14 amino acids.

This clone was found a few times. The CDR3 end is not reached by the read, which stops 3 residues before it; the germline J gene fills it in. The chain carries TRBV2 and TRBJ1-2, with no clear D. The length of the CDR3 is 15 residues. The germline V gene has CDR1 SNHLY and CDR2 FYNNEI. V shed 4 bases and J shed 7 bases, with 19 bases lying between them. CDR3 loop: CASSVPQGYVGGYTF. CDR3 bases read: TGTGCCAGCAGTGTTCCCCAAGGGTATGTAGGTGGC. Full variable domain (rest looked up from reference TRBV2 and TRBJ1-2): EPEVTQTPSHQVTQMGQEVILRCVPISNHLYFYWYRQILGQKVEFLVSFYNNEISEKSEIFDDQFSVERPDGSNFTLKIRSTKLEDSAMYFCASSVPQGYVGGYTFGSGTRLTVV.

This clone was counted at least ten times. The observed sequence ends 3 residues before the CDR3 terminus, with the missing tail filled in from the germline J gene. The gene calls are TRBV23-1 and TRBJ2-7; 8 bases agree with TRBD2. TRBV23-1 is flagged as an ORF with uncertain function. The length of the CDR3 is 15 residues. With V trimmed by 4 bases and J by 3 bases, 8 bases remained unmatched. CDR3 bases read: TGCGCCAGCAGTCGAGGGGTAGCGGGGTACTACGAG. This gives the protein CASSRGVAGYYE. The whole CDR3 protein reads CASSRGVAGYYEQYF.

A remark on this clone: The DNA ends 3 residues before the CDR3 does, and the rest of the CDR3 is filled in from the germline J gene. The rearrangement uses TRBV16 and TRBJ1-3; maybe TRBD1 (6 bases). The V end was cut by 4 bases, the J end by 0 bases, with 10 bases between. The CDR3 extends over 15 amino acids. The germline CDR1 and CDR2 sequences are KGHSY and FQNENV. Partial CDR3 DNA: TGTGCCAGCAGCCCCGACAGGACCTCTGGAAACACC. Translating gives CASSPDRTSGNT. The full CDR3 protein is CASSPDRTSGNTIYF.

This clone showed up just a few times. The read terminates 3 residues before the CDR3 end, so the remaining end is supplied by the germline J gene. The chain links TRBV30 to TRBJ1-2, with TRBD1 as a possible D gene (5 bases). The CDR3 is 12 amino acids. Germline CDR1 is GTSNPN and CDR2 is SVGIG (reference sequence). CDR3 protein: CAWSERGSTYTF. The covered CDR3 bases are TGTGCCTGGAGCGAGAGGGGTTCTACC. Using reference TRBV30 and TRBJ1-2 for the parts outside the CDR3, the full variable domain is SQTIHQWPATLVQPVGSPLSLECTVEGTSNPNLYWYRQAAGRGLQLLFYSVGIGQISSEVPQNLSASRPQDRQFILSSKKLLLSDSGFYLCAWSERGSTYTFGSGTRLTVV.

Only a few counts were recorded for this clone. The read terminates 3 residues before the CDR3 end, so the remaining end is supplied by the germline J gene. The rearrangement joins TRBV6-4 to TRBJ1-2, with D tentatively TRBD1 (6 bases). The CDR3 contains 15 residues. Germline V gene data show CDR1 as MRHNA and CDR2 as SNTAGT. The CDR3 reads CASSDSSGGTDTYTF. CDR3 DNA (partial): TGTGCCAGCAGTGACTCTAGCGGGGGCACAGATACC.

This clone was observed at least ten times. The sequenced CDR3 bases are TGTGCCAGCAGTGAAGCCCGCCCCTCAAGGGATACG. This sequence encodes CASSEARPSRDT. The full CDR3 sequence reads CASSEARPSRDTQYF. The rearrangement uses TRBV2 and TRBJ2-3; D not certain. The DNA ends 3 residues before the CDR3 does, and the rest of the CDR3 is filled in from the germline J gene. With 0 bases removed from V and 6 bases from J, the gap between germline ends came to 13 bases. This CDR3 comprises 15 residues. Germline CDR1 is SNHLY and CDR2 is FYNNEI.

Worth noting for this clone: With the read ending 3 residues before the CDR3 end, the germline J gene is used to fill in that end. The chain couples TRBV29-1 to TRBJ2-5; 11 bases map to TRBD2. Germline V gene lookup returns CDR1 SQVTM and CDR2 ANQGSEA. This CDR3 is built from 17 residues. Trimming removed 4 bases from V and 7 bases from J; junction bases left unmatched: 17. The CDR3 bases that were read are TGCAGCGTTGCTGGGCTAGCGGGGGGCCCGGCAGCGGGGACC. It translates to CSVAGLAGGPAAGT. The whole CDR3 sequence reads CSVAGLAGGPAAGTQYF.

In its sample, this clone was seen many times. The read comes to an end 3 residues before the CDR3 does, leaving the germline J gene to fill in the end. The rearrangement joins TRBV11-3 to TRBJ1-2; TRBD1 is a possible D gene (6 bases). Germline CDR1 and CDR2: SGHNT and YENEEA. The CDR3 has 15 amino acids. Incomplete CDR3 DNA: TGTGCAAGTCGCTTAGCTGGGGGCCCGGAGCGGGGC. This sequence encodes CASRLAGGPERG. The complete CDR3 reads CASRLAGGPERGYTF.

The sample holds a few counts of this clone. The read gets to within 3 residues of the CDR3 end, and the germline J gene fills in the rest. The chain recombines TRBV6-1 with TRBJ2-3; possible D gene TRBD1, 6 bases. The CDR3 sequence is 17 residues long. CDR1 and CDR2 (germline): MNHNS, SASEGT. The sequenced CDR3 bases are TGTGCCAGCAGTGAACTCCCTACAGGGAGCTTCAATCAGCCG. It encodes CASSELPTGSFNQP. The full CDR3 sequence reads CASSELPTGSFNQPQYF.

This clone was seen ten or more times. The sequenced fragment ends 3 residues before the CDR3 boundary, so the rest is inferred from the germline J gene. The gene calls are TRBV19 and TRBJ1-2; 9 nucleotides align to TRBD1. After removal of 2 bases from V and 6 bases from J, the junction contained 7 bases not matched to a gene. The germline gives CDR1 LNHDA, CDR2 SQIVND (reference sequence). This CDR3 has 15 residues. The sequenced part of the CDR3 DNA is TGTGCCAGTAGTATACCTTGGGACAGGGAAAATGGC. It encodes CASSIPWDRENG. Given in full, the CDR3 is CASSIPWDRENGYTF. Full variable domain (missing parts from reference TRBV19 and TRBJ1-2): DGGITQSPKYLFRKEGQNVTLSCEQNLNHDAMYWYRQDPGQGLRLIYYSQIVNDFQKGDIAEGYSVSREKKESFPLTVTSAQKNPTAFYLCASSIPWDRENGYTFGSGTRLTVV.

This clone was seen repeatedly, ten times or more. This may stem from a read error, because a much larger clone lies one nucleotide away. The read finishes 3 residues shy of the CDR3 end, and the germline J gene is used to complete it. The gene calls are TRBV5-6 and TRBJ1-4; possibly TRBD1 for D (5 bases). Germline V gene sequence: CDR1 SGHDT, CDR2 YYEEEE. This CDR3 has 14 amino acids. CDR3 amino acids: CASSFRAVNSPLFF. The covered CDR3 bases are TGTGCCAGCAGCTTCAGGGCTGTGAATTCACCA.